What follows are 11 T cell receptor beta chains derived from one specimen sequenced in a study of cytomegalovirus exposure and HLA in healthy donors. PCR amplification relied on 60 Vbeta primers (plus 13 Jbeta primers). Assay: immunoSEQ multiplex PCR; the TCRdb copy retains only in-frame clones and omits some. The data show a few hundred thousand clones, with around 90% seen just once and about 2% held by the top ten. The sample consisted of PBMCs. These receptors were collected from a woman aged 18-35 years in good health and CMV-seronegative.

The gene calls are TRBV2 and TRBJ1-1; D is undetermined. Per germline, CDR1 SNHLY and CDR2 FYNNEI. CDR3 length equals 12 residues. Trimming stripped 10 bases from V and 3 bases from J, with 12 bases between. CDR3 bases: TGTGCCACCCCGACATACGACACTGAAGCTTTCTTT. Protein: CATPTYDTEAFF.

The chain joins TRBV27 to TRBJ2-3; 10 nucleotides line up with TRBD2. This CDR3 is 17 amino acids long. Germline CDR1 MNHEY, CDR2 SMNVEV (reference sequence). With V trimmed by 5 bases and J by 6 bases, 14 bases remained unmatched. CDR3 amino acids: CASSPSLLAGSGDTQYF. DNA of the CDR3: TGTGCCAGCAGTCCCAGCCTACTAGCGGGGAGCGGGGATACGCAGTATTTT.

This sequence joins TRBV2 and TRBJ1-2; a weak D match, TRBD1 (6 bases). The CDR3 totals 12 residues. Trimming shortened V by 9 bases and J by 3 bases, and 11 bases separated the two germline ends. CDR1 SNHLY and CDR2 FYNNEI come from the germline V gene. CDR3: CASRQEDYGYTF. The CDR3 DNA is TGTGCCAGTCGACAGGAGGACTATGGCTACACCTTC. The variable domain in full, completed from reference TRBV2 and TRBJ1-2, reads EPEVTQTPSHQVTQMGQEVILRCVPISNHLYFYWYRQILGQKVEFLVSFYNNEISEKSEIFDDQFSVERPDGSNFTLKIRSTKLEDSAMYFCASRQEDYGYTFGSGTRLTVV.

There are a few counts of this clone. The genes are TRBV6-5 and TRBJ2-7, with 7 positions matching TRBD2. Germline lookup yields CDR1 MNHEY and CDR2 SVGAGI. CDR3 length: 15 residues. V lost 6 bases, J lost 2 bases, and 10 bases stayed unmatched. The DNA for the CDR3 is TGTGCCAGCAGCCGTCCGGGACTACTAACCTACGAGCAGTACTTC. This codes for CASSRPGLLTYEQYF.

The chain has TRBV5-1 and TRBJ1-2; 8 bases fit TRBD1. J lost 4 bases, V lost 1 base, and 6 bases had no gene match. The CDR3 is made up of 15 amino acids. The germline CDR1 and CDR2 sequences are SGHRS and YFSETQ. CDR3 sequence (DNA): TGCGCCAGCAGCTTGAACGGACAGGGCCCCTATGGCTACACCTTC. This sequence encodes CASSLNGQGPYGYTF.

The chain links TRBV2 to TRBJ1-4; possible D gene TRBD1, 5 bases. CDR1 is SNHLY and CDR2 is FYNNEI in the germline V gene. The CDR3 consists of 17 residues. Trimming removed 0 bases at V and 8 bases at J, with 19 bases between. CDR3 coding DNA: TGTGCCAGCAGTGAAGCGCCCCAGGGTTGGAGAAACGAAAAACTGTTTTTT. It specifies CASSEAPQGWRNEKLFF.

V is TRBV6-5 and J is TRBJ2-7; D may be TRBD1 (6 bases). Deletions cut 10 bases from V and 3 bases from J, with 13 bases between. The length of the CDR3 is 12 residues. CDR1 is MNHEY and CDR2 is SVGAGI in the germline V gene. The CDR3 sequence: CAILGGSYEQYF. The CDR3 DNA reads TGTGCCATCCTAGGGGGAAGCTACGAGCAGTACTTC.

The CDR3 reads CASSQRYSYEQYF. In nucleotides, the CDR3 is TGCGCCAGCAGCCAACGCTACAGCTACGAGCAGTACTTC. The V gene is TRBV4-1, the J gene TRBJ2-7; D is uncertain. The CDR3 length is 13 residues. Deletions cut 2 bases from V and 3 bases from J, with 8 bases between. Germline V lookup: CDR1 MGHRA, CDR2 YSYEKL.

The CDR3 loop reads CASSDGTGGTSSYNSPLHF. The CDR3 nucleotides read TGTGCCAGCAGCGACGGGACAGGGGGAACCAGCTCCTATAATTCACCCCTCCACTTT. The chain recombines TRBV5-4 with TRBJ1-6; TRBD1 agrees at 11 bases. V was pared by 4 bases and J by 0 bases, with 9 bases of the junction left unmatched. Germline loops: CDR1 SGHNT, CDR2 YYREEE (reference sequence). This CDR3 has 19 amino acids.

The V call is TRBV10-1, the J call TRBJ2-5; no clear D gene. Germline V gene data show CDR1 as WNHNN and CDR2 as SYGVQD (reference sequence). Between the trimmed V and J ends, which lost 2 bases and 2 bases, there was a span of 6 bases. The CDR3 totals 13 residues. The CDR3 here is CASSETQQETQYF. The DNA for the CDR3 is TGCGCCAGCAGTGAGACCCAGCAAGAGACCCAGTACTTC.

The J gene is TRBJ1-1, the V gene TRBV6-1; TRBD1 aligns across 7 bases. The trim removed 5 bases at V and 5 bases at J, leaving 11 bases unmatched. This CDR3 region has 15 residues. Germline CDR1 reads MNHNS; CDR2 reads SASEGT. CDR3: CASSLPLGGWTEAFF. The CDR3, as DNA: TGTGCCAGCAGTTTACCTTTAGGGGGCTGGACTGAAGCTTTCTTT.